Listed below are T cell receptor beta chains from one sample, sequenced in a study of vaccination effects on CD4 cells after COVID-19. The antigens for these receptors are not known. The method was immunoSEQ multiplex PCR; TCRdb's version includes in-frame clones alone and lacks a portion of them. Here the sample spans around 79,000 clones, 78% being singletons. Material: CD4+ T cells from PBMCs cultured with SARS-CoV-2 spike peptides, obtained before COVID-19 vaccination. The receptors originated from a human donor who received a COVID-19 vaccine. Each CDR3 is given with its conserved first and last residue.

j_gene,v_gene,CDR3aa
TRBJ2-5,TRBV10-3,CAISESGGWETQYF
TRBJ1-5,TRBV3-1/TRBV3-2,CASSPESGYSQPQHF
TRBJ1-2,TRBV24-1,CATSDLEAREINGYTF
TRBJ2-2,TRBV3-1/TRBV3-2,CASSQDLGLGTGELFF
TRBJ1-2,TRBV15,CATSRDRSNRYGYTF
TRBJ1-4,TRBV18,CASSPGANEKLFF
TRBJ2-1,TRBV6-4,CASSDLSGGKDEQFF
TRBJ2-1,TRBV7-2,CASSLRPSYNEQFF
TRBJ1-4,TRBV4-1,CASSQRLDTTNEKLFF
TRBJ2-4,TRBV18,CASSPVDRADIQYF
TRBJ1-2,TRBV5-1,CASSLDGGPEAGYTF
TRBJ1-5,TRBV21-1,CASSIPVPVSPQHF